This T cell receptor (beta chain) was identified during a study of T cells after yellow fever vaccination. For this clonotype: Its target is not known.

For TCR, cDNA came from 5'RACE template switching, which added a universal primer site and UMIs. TCRdb independently ran MiXCR on the 5' RACE reads; one entry per CDR3 protein. Of 150,000 to 200,000 distinct CDR3 sequences listed, 11% are singletons. Broader study findings: Clonotype sharing between CD4 and CD8 compartments was small.

CDR1 and CDR2 from the germline V gene are MNHEY and SVGEGT. This CDR3 has 13 amino acids. The V end was cut by 6 bases, the J end by 6 bases, with 12 bases between. This sequence originates from a young man who received the YFV17D yellow fever vaccine. The chain links TRBV6-2 or TRBV6-3 to TRBJ1-5; D is uncertain. Source: CD8+ T cells sorted from PBMCs, taken 15 days after the yellow fever booster vaccination. DNA of the CDR3: TGTGCCAGCAGGCGGACGGGCGCTCAGCCCCAGCATTTT. Its translation: CASRRTGAQPQHF.